The 24 T cell receptor beta chains reported below all come from one sample, sequenced in a study of T-cell reconstitution after alpha-beta-depleted transplantation in children (dated by TCRdb to the mid-2010s). The library was built by means of PCR. TCRdb names Illumina HiSeq 2500 as the instrument used. To normalize quantification of the TCRbeta repertoire, the TCR libraries were built with molecular barcoding that relied on unique molecular identifiers. TCRdb reprocessed the public reads (quality trimming at Q25 with fastp, clone calling with MiXCR) and kept in-frame beta chains. All rows with the same CDR3 protein become a single entry with the most common DNA and genes. In all, the sample holds about 300,000 distinct CDR3 sequences, and roughly 7.8% of those were seen once. The top ten clones comprise around 9.8% of the sample. Overall study outcomes, separate from this receptor: Hyperexpanded clone frequencies declined over subsequent months; after one year, T-cell counts and TCRbeta diversity were mostly attributed to newly produced T cells.

No antigens are known for them. Reading the label with the study, this specimen's treatment or condition is: allogeneic hematopoietic cell transplantation with graft depleted of TCRalphabeta T cells and CD19 B cells. The material sequenced was peripheral blood, taken 360 days after TCRalphabeta/CD19-depleted stem cell transplant. These receptors came from a female patient younger than 10 who had a stem cell transplant for Fanconi anemia, so the T cells may come from the graft donor.

This clonotype showed up many times. J is TRBJ1-1 and V is TRBV18; TRBD1 matches 7 bases. V trimming: 6 bases; J trimming: 1 base; junction bases outside the gene matches: 2. CDR3 length: 13 residues. Germline values: CDR1 KGHSH, CDR2 LQKENI. CDR3 nucleotide sequence: TGTGCCAGCTCGGGACAGAGGAACACTGAAGCTTTCTTT. Protein product: CASSGQRNTEAFF.

This clonotype occurred many times. CDR3 residues: CATSRDGEETQYF. For the CDR3, the DNA is TGTGCCACCAGCAGAGATGGGGAAGAGACCCAGTACTTC. The V and J genes are TRBV15 and TRBJ2-5; D unclear. The ends were cut back, 0 bases at V and 3 bases at J, with 5 bases in the middle. The CDR3 loop spans 13 amino acids. From germline, CDR1 is LNHNV and CDR2 YYDKDF (reference sequence).

The chain couples TRBV10-2 to TRBJ2-1, with D unclear. The germline V gene encodes CDR1 WSHSY and CDR2 SAAADI. The CDR3 has 12 residues. Trimming left V 3 bases short and J 10 bases short, with 10 bases between. The CDR3 nucleotides are TGCGCCAGCAGTGACGTGGCGCCGGAGCAGTTCTTC. Protein sequence: CASSDVAPEQFF.

The rearrangement joins TRBV11-2 to TRBJ1-1; D perhaps matches TRBD1 (6 bases). The CDR3 loop spans 12 amino acids. Germline CDR1 reads SGHAT; CDR2 reads FQNNGV. Trimming stripped 5 bases from V and 6 bases from J, with 10 bases between. The CDR3: CASSRTGSEAFF. The CDR3 DNA follows: TGTGCCAGCAGCCGAACAGGGTCTGAAGCTTTCTTT.

This clonotype was seen only a few times. The rearrangement uses TRBV20-1 and TRBJ1-5, with 8 bases aligning to TRBD1. The junction had 8 bases not matched to a gene; V was cut back by 7 bases and J by 6 bases. Germline CDR1 reads DFQATT; CDR2 reads SNEGSKA (reference sequence). The CDR3 length is 13 residues. CDR3 sequence (DNA): TGCAGTGTCCCTGGACAGGGAACTCAGCCCCAGCATTTT. Its protein product is CSVPGQGTQPQHF.

This clonotype was counted at least ten times. This sequence joins TRBV3-1 and TRBJ2-3, with no clear D. The V and J ends lost 6 bases and 5 bases respectively, with 15 bases between them. The CDR3 has 14 amino acids. CDR1 is LGHDT, CDR2 YNNKEL, per germline (reference sequence). As DNA, the CDR3 is TGTGCCAGCAGGGGTAGGGATGGGAAAGATACGCAGTATTTT. This encodes CASRGRDGKDTQYF.

In its sample, this clonotype was seen many times. The chain couples TRBV29-1 to TRBJ1-1, with D perhaps matching TRBD1 (5 bases). CDR1 is SQVTM and CDR2 is ANQGSEA in the germline V gene. This CDR3 contains 11 residues. Trimming left V 6 bases short and J 5 bases short, with 10 bases between. The CDR3 loop reads CSVATETEAFF. The CDR3 region has the DNA TGCAGCGTCGCGACAGAAACTGAAGCTTTCTTT. Full variable domain (missing parts from reference TRBV29-1 and TRBJ1-1): SAVISQKPSRDICQRGTSLTIQCQVDSQVTMMFWYRQQPGQSLTLIATANQGSEATYESGFVIDKFPISRPNLTFSTLTVSNMSPEDSSIYLCSVATETEAFFGQGTRLTVV.

This clonotype has ten or more counts. The V gene is TRBV11-2, the J gene TRBJ2-1; D is unclear. Germline CDR1 reads SGHAT; CDR2 reads FQNNGV. V was cut by 2 bases and J by 3 bases, with 11 bases left in between. The CDR3 length is 15 residues. The DNA of the CDR3 is TGTGCCAGCAGCTTAACGGCGGCTTTCTACAATGAGCAGTTCTTC. Translated, it gives CASSLTAAFYNEQFF.

J is TRBJ1-1 and V is TRBV11-1, with 9 bases lining up with TRBD1. Germline loops: CDR1 SGHAT, CDR2 FQDESV (reference sequence). The ends lost 0 bases at V and 1 base at J; junction bases unmatched: 6. The CDR3 has 17 amino acids. The CDR3 reads CASSLALTGQGNTEAFF. The CDR3 DNA reads TGTGCCAGCAGCTTAGCGCTAACGGGACAGGGGAACACTGAAGCTTTCTTT.

Ten or more counts support this clonotype. This chain links TRBV7-9 with TRBJ2-1, with D tentatively TRBD1 (6 bases). Trimming left V 5 bases short and J 7 bases short, with 18 bases between. Germline lookup yields CDR1 SEHNR and CDR2 FQNEAQ (reference sequence). The CDR3 is 15 residues long. CDR3 region: CASSRPGQQDNEQFF. CDR3 DNA sequence: TGTGCCAGCAGCCGTCCTGGACAGCAAGATAATGAGCAGTTCTTC.

This CDR3 reads CASSLGGQPYGYTF. The CDR3, as DNA: TGTGCCAGCAGCTTAGGGGGACAGCCTTATGGCTACACCTTC. The V gene is TRBV7-9, the J gene TRBJ1-2; 7 nucleotides agree with TRBD1. Germline CDR1 is SEHNR and CDR2 is FQNEAQ (reference sequence). Trimming cost V 1 base and J 5 bases; bases outside gene matches: 4. The CDR3 spans 14 residues.

In its sample, this clonotype was seen many times. The chain recombines TRBV29-1 with TRBJ1-1; no reliable D call. V lost 3 bases to trimming and J lost 7 bases, with 15 bases between them. The germline gives CDR1 SQVTM, CDR2 ANQGSEA. The CDR3 covers 13 residues. The CDR3 loop reads CSVERVGPLEAFF. The CDR3 DNA follows: TGCAGCGTTGAGCGGGTGGGTCCACTTGAAGCTTTCTTT.

At least ten counts were recorded for this clonotype. The chain combines TRBV12-3 or TRBV12-4 with TRBJ2-4, with 15 bases lining up with TRBD2. This CDR3 has 15 residues. Trimming cost V 6 bases and J 7 bases; bases outside gene matches: 4. The CDR3 DNA is TGTGCCAGCAGCACCGGACTAGCGGGAGGGAACATTCAGTACTTC. Its protein product is CASSTGLAGGNIQYF.

A few counts support this clonotype. The V and J genes are TRBV28 and TRBJ2-6; 7 bases are a match to TRBD2. CDR3 size: 17 residues. From germline, CDR1 is MDHEN and CDR2 SYDVKM. The V and J ends lost 6 bases and 0 bases, in that order; junction bases with no gene match: 8. CDR3 residues: CASSMGGSHSGANVLTF. CDR3 in DNA: TGTGCCAGCAGCATGGGAGGGTCCCACTCTGGGGCCAACGTCCTGACTTTC.

This chain joins TRBV6-1 and TRBJ2-7, with 12 bases that match TRBD1. Per germline, CDR1 MNHNS and CDR2 SASEGT. Trimming at V came to 6 bases and at J to 5 bases, leaving 5 bases not matched to a gene. The CDR3 is made up of 14 amino acids. In DNA form, the CDR3 reads TGTGCCAGCAGGCAGGGACAGGGGGCCAACGAGCAGTACTTC. Protein sequence: CASRQGQGANEQYF.

This chain uses TRBV7-9 with TRBJ1-2, with unresolved D. Per germline, CDR1 SEHNR and CDR2 FQNEAQ (reference sequence). The ends were cut back, 3 bases at V and 8 bases at J, with 10 bases in the middle. This CDR3 has 12 amino acids. The DNA of the CDR3 is TGTGCCAGCAGCTTTTTGGCGGGAGGCTACACCTTC. This codes for CASSFLAGGYTF.

This clonotype was counted only a few times. This chain joins TRBV18 and TRBJ2-6; D unclear. Trimming took 7 bases from V and 1 from J, leaving 2 bases between them. The CDR3 is 12 residues long. Germline V CDR1 and CDR2: KGHSH, LQKENI. This chain's CDR3 is CASLSGANVLTF. In DNA form, the CDR3 reads TGTGCCAGCTTATCTGGGGCCAACGTCCTGACTTTC.

This clonotype has more than one count but fewer than ten. This chain links TRBV21-1 with TRBJ2-5; the table names TRBD1, a call not compared with the DNA. TRBV21-1 is flagged as a pseudogene. The CDR3 contains 14 residues. The CDR3 spells CASSGTAIRGTQYF. CDR3 nucleotides: TGTGCCAGCAGTGGGACAGCCATCAGGGGGACCCAGTACTTC.

This clonotype was seen a few times. The chain joins TRBV10-3 to TRBJ2-6; D possibly corresponds to TRBD2 (5 bases). Germline V CDR1 and CDR2: ENHRY, SYGVKD. V lost 0 bases, J lost 2 bases, and 8 bases lay in between. The CDR3 extends over 16 amino acids. The CDR3 nucleotides read TGTGCCATCAGTGAGTCGCGAGGGCCTGGGGCCAACGTCCTGACTTTC. This codes for CAISESRGPGANVLTF.

This clonotype was observed many times. The V and J genes are TRBV12-3 or TRBV12-4 and TRBJ1-5; possible D gene TRBD1, 6 bases. The CDR3 is made up of 15 amino acids. With 6 bases removed from V and 2 bases from J, the gap between germline ends came to 14 bases. The CDR3 is CASSPRGIGNQPQHF. The DNA for the CDR3 is TGTGCCAGCAGCCCCAGGGGCATAGGCAATCAGCCCCAGCATTTT.

This clonotype was detected ten times or more. The chain links TRBV10-3 to TRBJ1-2; D ambiguous. CDR1 and CDR2 from the germline V gene are ENHRY and SYGVKD. The CDR3 consists of 15 residues. Trimming took 7 bases from V and 4 from J, leaving 19 bases between them. The CDR3 nucleotides are TGTGCCATCACCCGCGGGGATCCGACCGTCTATGGCTACACCTTC. Protein: CAITRGDPTVYGYTF.

This clonotype has ten or more counts. This rearrangement joins TRBV5-1 to TRBJ2-3; TRBD2 might be the D (5 bases). Trimming removed 5 bases from V and 6 bases from J, with 10 bases in between. There are 12 residues in the CDR3. Germline CDR1 SGHRS, CDR2 YFSETQ. CDR3: CASRRERDTQYF. For the CDR3, the DNA is TGCGCCAGCAGGCGAGAGCGGGATACGCAGTATTTT.

This clonotype was detected ten times or more. This chain joins TRBV4-2 and TRBJ2-1; weak D call: TRBD2 (5 bases). V lost 0 bases to trimming and J lost 4 bases, with 16 bases between them. The CDR3 loop spans 17 amino acids. Looked up from germline, CDR1 is LGHNA and CDR2 is YNFKEQ. CDR3 sequence (DNA): TGTGCCAGCAGCCAAGACTCCCTACGGAGCGGATACAATGAGCAGTTCTTC. It translates to CASSQDSLRSGYNEQFF.

This clonotype appeared many times. The chain links TRBV30 to TRBJ2-7, with unresolved D. Trimming pared 1 base from V and 2 bases from J, leaving 9 bases between. This CDR3 comprises 13 residues. Germline V lookup: CDR1 GTSNPN, CDR2 SVGIG (reference sequence). The CDR3 is CAWSEGQTYEQYF. DNA of the CDR3: TGTGCCTGGAGTGAGGGTCAGACCTACGAGCAGTACTTC.